This T cell receptor (beta chain) was sequenced for a study of blood T cells in healthy people across ages. Total RNA was isolated from each sample in quantities of at least 5.5 micrograms. Only a few counts were recorded for this clonotype. The CDR3 consists of 13 residues. Germline V gene data show CDR1 as MGHRA and CDR2 as YSYEKL. The junction had 7 bases not matched to a gene; V was cut back by 5 bases and J by 10 bases. Next came a second PCR, run for about 7 to 12 cycles, which used a sample-barcoded 5' primer along with a J-beta primer mix. MiXCR was run by TCRdb on the 5' RACE reads, yielding one entry per CDR3 protein. The table includes over a million distinct CDR3 sequences, roughly 59% detected once.

This sequence was found in a man between 18 and 35 years old in good health. Sequencing was carried out using blood. The chain has TRBV4-1 and TRBJ2-1, with TRBD2 matching over 8 bases. In DNA form, the CDR3 reads TGCGCCAGCAGCTCCAGCGGGAGCTGGGAGCAGTTCTTC. Amino acid sequence: CASSSSGSWEQFF.